The sequence of this T cell receptor (beta chain) was determined in a study of CD8+ T cells in alopecia areata. About the study: For treated patients, severity scores reflected the percentage of scalp area affected. Findings and caveats of the study: Tissue-resident alphabeta T cells belonging to normal skin likewise get sequenced within scalp specimens.

This clone turned up a few times. Its antigen is not identified. TCR sequencing used cDNA made by reverse transcription of extracted RNA. The assay was immunoSEQ multiplex PCR, and TCRdb's table has in-frame clones only and misses some. The table lists 150,000 to 200,000 clones, around 58% of them singletons. The V and J ends lost 6 bases and 7 bases, in that order; junction bases with no gene match: 11. CDR1 and CDR2 from the germline V gene are SQVTM and ANQGSEA. The CDR3 has 13 amino acids. Noted treatment: oral pan-JAK inhibitor, 5-10 mg twice daily. Collection of lesional scalp punch biopsies and peripheral blood was performed in alopecia areata patients.

The material sequenced was CD8+ T cells sorted from blood, taken at week 24, from a patient treated with tofacitinib. This clonotype was sampled from a human donor with alopecia areata. The chain recombines TRBV29-1 with TRBJ1-2, with 7 bases fitting TRBD1. For the CDR3, the DNA is TGCAGCGTCTGGACAGGTATCCAAGGTGGCTACACCTTC. Translating it yields CSVWTGIQGGYTF.